This TCR beta chain was sequenced during a study of blood T cells in healthy people across ages. Samples each had at least 5 micrograms of total RNA extracted. Sample-barcoded 5' priming and a J-beta primer mix drove a second PCR of about 6 to 12 cycles. TCRdb ran MiXCR on the 5' RACE reads and lists one entry per CDR3 protein. The sample carries 1.5 million or so distinct CDR3 sequences, 35% to 45% recorded once. The V segment lost 6 bases and the J segment 1 base; nucleotides outside the gene matches: 5. CDR1 WNHNN and CDR2 SYGVQD come from the germline V gene (reference sequence). This CDR3 contains 17 residues.

The chain joins TRBV10-1 to TRBJ2-3; TRBD2 matches 15 bases. Material: blood. This clonotype was sampled from a woman between 18 and 30 years old in good health. CDR3 bases: TGCGCCAGCAGCCGGACTAGCGGGGGGGCGGGCACAGATACGCAGTATTTT. Protein product: CASSRTSGGAGTDTQYF.